The 15 T cell receptor beta chains presented below share a single source sample, sequenced in a study of beta chain features in type 1 diabetes. As every portion of the isolated RNA was reverse transcribed, the sequencing read expressed TCRB transcripts. The data were produced by immunoSEQ multiplex PCR, yet TCRdb's version contains in-frame clones alone and is incomplete. The table includes roughly 290,000 clones, 8% detected once. The sequencing input was central memory CD4+ T cells from blood. The receptors here all came from a woman aged 18-29 years in good health.

This clone was detected only a few times. The V call is TRBV5-1, the J call TRBJ2-5; D is possibly TRBD1 or TRBD2 (5 bases each). The V gene lost 1 base and the J gene lost 2 bases, with 12 bases spanning the gap. The CDR3 covers 15 residues. The germline CDR1 and CDR2 sequences are SGHRS and YFSETQ. The CDR3: CASSLRGEGQETQYF. DNA for the CDR3: TGCGCCAGCAGCTTGCGGGGCGAAGGACAAGAGACCCAGTACTTC.

The chain employs TRBV27 and TRBJ2-1; D is possibly TRBD1 or TRBD2 (5 bases each). This CDR3 has 12 residues. The germline gives CDR1 MNHEY, CDR2 SMNVEV (reference sequence). V was shortened by 3 bases and J by 13 bases, with 13 bases between the two germline ends. As DNA, the CDR3 is TGTGCCAGCAGTTTTTATGGGACGCAACAGTTCTTC. It encodes CASSFYGTQQFF.

This clone was detected only a few times. J is TRBJ1-2 and V is TRBV4-1, with 10 bases fitting TRBD1. The germline gives CDR1 MGHRA, CDR2 YSYEKL. CDR3 length equals 15 residues. V was clipped by 5 bases and J by 7 bases; unmatched bases: 10. CDR3 region: CASSFREGDRGGYTF. In DNA, the CDR3 is TGCGCCAGCAGCTTTCGAGAAGGGGACAGGGGTGGCTACACCTTC.

This clone occurred a few times. The chain employs TRBV6-1 and TRBJ2-6; D gene unclear. Trimming stripped 10 bases from V and 1 base from J, with 8 bases between. From germline, CDR1 is MNHNS and CDR2 SASEGT. The CDR3 has 13 amino acids. The CDR3 nucleotides read TGTGCCACTCATGGGTCTGGGGCCAACGTCCTGACTTTC. It codes for CATHGSGANVLTF.

This clone was found many times. The CDR3 nucleotides are TGTGCCAGTAGTATGGGAGGGATCTCCTACGAGCAGTACTTC. Amino acid sequence: CASSMGGISYEQYF. V is TRBV19 and J is TRBJ2-7; TRBD2 matches at 7 bases. V gave up 3 bases and J gave up 0 bases; unmatched junction bases: 2. The germline V gene has CDR1 LNHDA and CDR2 SQIVND (reference sequence). This CDR3 is 14 amino acids long.

This rearrangement joins TRBV2 to TRBJ2-7; 8 positions agree with TRBD1. This CDR3 region has 14 residues. Germline values: CDR1 SNHLY, CDR2 FYNNEI. Trimming removed 4 bases from V and 2 bases from J; junction bases left unmatched: 4. DNA of the CDR3: TGTGCCAGCAGTGGAGGGGACAGGACCTACGAGCAGTACTTC. Its protein is CASSGGDRTYEQYF.

This clone was observed many times. DNA of the CDR3: TGTGCCAGCAGCGTCCAGACCTACTCTGGGGCCAACGTCCTGACTTTC. Its protein product is CASSVQTYSGANVLTF. The chain uses TRBV9 and TRBJ2-6; D not certain. V gave up 2 bases and J gave up 0 bases, with 9 bases separating them. The CDR3 loop spans 16 amino acids. Looked up from germline, CDR1 is SGDLS and CDR2 is YYNGEE.

With regard to this clone: The same CDR3 also results from other DNA sequences found in this sample. The V and J genes are TRBV18 and TRBJ1-4; 8 nucleotides agree with TRBD1. Germline trimming cut 5 bases from V and 0 bases from J; bases unmatched to any gene: 2. The germline CDR1 and CDR2 sequences are KGHSH and LQKENI. This CDR3 comprises 15 residues. The CDR3 nucleotides are TGTGCCAGCTCAGCACAGGGGGCAACTAATGAAAAACTGTTTTTT. Protein product: CASSAQGATNEKLFF.

The chain has TRBV7-9 and TRBJ2-4; 7 bases fit TRBD1. CDR3 length: 13 amino acids. The trim removed 1 base at V and 13 bases at J, leaving 7 bases unmatched. The germline CDR1 and CDR2 sequences are SEHNR and FQNEAQ (reference sequence). The CDR3 sequence is CASSLDRGQIQYF. CDR3 in DNA: TGTGCCAGCAGCTTAGATCGGGGACAGATACAGTACTTC.

In its sample, this clone was seen a few times. J is TRBJ1-3 and V is TRBV27; no definite D call. Germline-derived CDR1 and CDR2 are MNHEY and SMNVEV (reference sequence). Between the trimmed V and J ends, which lost 4 bases and 0 bases, there was a span of 7 bases. This CDR3 spans 14 amino acids. CDR3: CASSSVSSGNTIYF. CDR3 nucleotide sequence: TGTGCCAGCAGTTCGGTCAGCTCTGGAAACACCATATATTTT.

This clone has a handful of counts. The chain couples TRBV28 to TRBJ1-2, with D perhaps matching TRBD1 (5 bases). The CDR3 runs to 15 residues. CDR1 MDHEN and CDR2 SYDVKM come from the germline V gene. The V and J ends lost 7 bases and 6 bases respectively, with 21 bases between them. The CDR3 is CASKTIFRDSHGYTF. In DNA, the CDR3 is TGTGCCAGCAAGACCATCTTTAGGGACTCACATGGCTACACCTTC.

The sample holds a few counts of this clone. The chain couples TRBV6-1 to TRBJ2-7; D is uncertain. Deletions cut 1 base from V and 7 bases from J, with 11 bases between. Germline loops: CDR1 MNHNS, CDR2 SASEGT. CDR3 length: 13 amino acids. CDR3 DNA: TGTGCCAGCAGTGAAGGGAGTTTGGGGGAGCAGTACGTC. Protein sequence: CASSEGSLGEQYV.

This clone was counted only a few times. The chain carries TRBV2 and TRBJ1-4, with a weak D call TRBD1 (6 bases). Germline-derived CDR1 and CDR2 are SNHLY and FYNNEI. V was shortened by 6 bases and J by 4 bases, with 12 bases between the two germline ends. The CDR3 spans 14 residues. The CDR3 loop is CASSAGHRNEKLFF. The DNA of the CDR3 is TGTGCCAGCAGCGCGGGACACCGTAATGAAAAACTGTTTTTT.

This sequence joins TRBV19 and TRBJ2-1; D gene unclear. The germline V gene encodes CDR1 LNHDA and CDR2 SQIVND (reference sequence). CDR3 length: 12 residues. The V end was cut by 5 bases, the J end by 10 bases, with 12 bases between. The DNA for the CDR3 is TGTGCCAGTAGTCCTGGGCCCTACGAGCAGTTCTTC. It encodes CASSPGPYEQFF. The whole variable domain, filled in from reference TRBV19 and TRBJ2-1, reads DGGITQSPKYLFRKEGQNVTLSCEQNLNHDAMYWYRQDPGQGLRLIYYSQIVNDFQKGDIAEGYSVSREKKESFPLTVTSAQKNPTAFYLCASSPGPYEQFFGPGTRLTVL.

This clone was seen repeatedly, ten times or more. The chain couples TRBV28 to TRBJ1-1; D remains ambiguous. CDR3 length: 13 amino acids. V lost 6 bases to trimming and J lost 11 bases, with 19 bases between them. Germline V gene lookup returns CDR1 MDHEN and CDR2 SYDVKM. CDR3 DNA: TGTGCCAGCAGACAAAACACCGTTTTCGGGGCTTTCTTT. It yields the protein CASRQNTVFGAFF.